Listed here are 20 T cell receptor beta chains from one sample, sequenced in a study of CD8+ T cells in alopecia areata. Reverse transcription of extracted RNA yielded cDNA, which provided the sequencing template. Using immunoSEQ multiplex PCR, the repertoire was profiled, and TCRdb retains in-frame clones only, with some absent. The sample includes about 170,000 clones, roughly 70% of them seen just once. This sample comprised CD8+ T cells sorted from blood, obtained at week 0. The origin of the receptors is a human donor with alopecia areata.

On this clone itself: At one end, the junction sequence differs from germline, possibly due to a read error. The rearrangement links TRBV7-9 to TRBJ2-2; the D is unclear. The CDR3 consists of 11 residues. Germline lookup yields CDR1 SEHNR and CDR2 FQNEAQ (reference sequence). The CDR3: CASSLLFPKVF. In nucleotides, the CDR3 is TGTGCCAGCAGCTTACTGTTCCCCAAGGTTTTT.

The chain uses TRBV21-1 and TRBJ2-6; TRBD2 is the table's D call and was not checked against the DNA. TRBV21-1 represents a pseudogene. The CDR3 is made up of 22 amino acids. As DNA, the CDR3 is TGTGCCAGCAGCACTCACACAGGGAGGTGGAAGCGGGGGTTCTCTGGGGCCAACGTCCTGACTTTC. It specifies CASSTHTGRWKRGFSGANVLTF.

The chain recombines TRBV7-9 with TRBJ1-2, with D perhaps matching TRBD1 (5 bases). The V and J ends lost 2 bases and 8 bases respectively, with 15 bases between them. CDR1 and CDR2 (germline): SEHNR, FQNEAQ (reference sequence). This CDR3 comprises 14 residues. The CDR3 DNA reads TGTGCCAGCAGCTTATTAAGGGACGGCAAGGGCTACACCTTC. Translating gives CASSLLRDGKGYTF.

The chain links TRBV7-9 to TRBJ2-7, with 7 bases that match TRBD1. Germline V gene data show CDR1 as SEHNR and CDR2 as FQNEAQ (reference sequence). Unmatched junction bases numbered 11, after V lost 3 bases and J lost 0 bases. The CDR3 is 17 amino acids. The CDR3 DNA reads as TGTGCCAGCAGCTTCCCTTCCGTAGGGGGCCCCTCCTACGAGCAGTACTTC. It encodes CASSFPSVGGPSYEQYF.

The chain uses TRBV2 and TRBJ2-1; D is undetermined. CDR1 is SNHLY, CDR2 FYNNEI, per germline. Between the trimmed V and J ends, which lost 3 bases and 0 bases, there was a span of 9 bases. There are 15 residues in the CDR3. The CDR3 is CASSEQASSYNEQFF. CDR3 coding DNA: TGTGCCAGCAGTGAGCAGGCCAGCTCCTACAATGAGCAGTTCTTC. The entire variable domain, with the rest obtained from reference TRBV2 and TRBJ2-1, is as follows: EPEVTQTPSHQVTQMGQEVILRCVPISNHLYFYWYRQILGQKVEFLVSFYNNEISEKSEIFDDQFSVERPDGSNFTLKIRSTKLEDSAMYFCASSEQASSYNEQFFGPGTRLTVL.

The chain recombines TRBV7-6 with TRBJ1-5, with D possibly TRBD1 on 6 matching bases. The V end was cut by 0 bases, the J end by 3 bases, with 12 bases between. The CDR3 has 16 amino acids. Germline V lookup: CDR1 SGHVS, CDR2 FNYEAQ. The CDR3 coding sequence is TGTGCCAGCAGCTTAGCGGCGGGACATATCAATCAGCCCCAGCATTTT. The encoded protein is CASSLAAGHINQPQHF.

In this sample, this clone turned up once. This chain links TRBV5-6 with TRBJ1-1; D is perhaps TRBD1 (6 bases). Germline values: CDR1 SGHDT, CDR2 YYEEEE. Trimming removed 7 bases at V and 3 bases at J, with 19 bases between. CDR3 length: 15 residues. CDR3 in DNA: TGTGCCAGCGACGCCCGGGACACCCCGTACACTGAAGCTTTCTTT. It translates to CASDARDTPYTEAFF.

V usage is TRBV30 and J usage is TRBJ1-3, with unresolved D. The CDR3 covers 11 residues. Per the germline V gene, CDR1 is GTSNPN and CDR2 is SVGIG (reference sequence). V lost 8 bases and J lost 4, with 9 bases in between. CDR3 bases: TGTGCCCTTGGGGTAGGAAACACCATATATTTT. This translates into CALGVGNTIYF.

The chain links TRBV9 to TRBJ2-5, with 11 bases that match TRBD2. Germline V gene data show CDR1 as SGDLS and CDR2 as YYNGEE. Losses at the gene ends were 0 bases for V and 4 bases for J; bases not matched to a gene: 2. The CDR3 is made up of 15 amino acids. DNA for the CDR3: TGTGCCAGCAGCGTAGCAACTAGCGGGGGAGAGACCCAGTACTTC. This gives the protein CASSVATSGGETQYF.

V is TRBV7-9 and J is TRBJ1-1; D is perhaps TRBD1 (6 bases). The CDR3 contains 13 residues. CDR1 and CDR2 from the germline V gene are SEHNR and FQNEAQ (reference sequence). V was cut by 6 bases and J by 5 bases, with 13 bases left in between. The CDR3 DNA sequence: TGTGCCAGCAGTTCTCAGGGGAGGACTGAAGCTTTCTTT. Translating it yields CASSSQGRTEAFF.

The genes are TRBV7-9 and TRBJ2-5; D unclear. CDR3 length: 13 residues. Per germline, CDR1 SEHNR and CDR2 FQNEAQ (reference sequence). Between the trimmed V and J ends, which lost 5 bases and 3 bases, there was a span of 10 bases. The CDR3 is CASSTGVEETQYF. The CDR3 region has the DNA TGTGCCAGCAGCACCGGAGTTGAAGAGACCCAGTACTTC.

J is TRBJ2-1 and V is TRBV15, with 8 bases that match TRBD1. This CDR3 has 15 residues. Germline assignment: CDR1 LNHNV and CDR2 YYDKDF (reference sequence). The V gene end was trimmed by 4 bases and the J gene end by 5 bases; junction bases not matched to a gene: 7. The CDR3 protein is CATSNTGGPDNEQFF. CDR3 coding DNA: TGTGCCACCAGCAACACAGGGGGTCCCGACAATGAGCAGTTCTTC.

This clone was counted only a few times. This chain connects TRBV29-1 to TRBJ2-1, with 12 bases fitting TRBD1. The CDR3 has 16 amino acids. V trimming: 3 bases; J trimming: 3 bases; junction bases outside the gene matches: 6. Germline V lookup: CDR1 SQVTM, CDR2 ANQGSEA. As DNA, the CDR3 is TGCAGCGTTGACGGGACAGGGGGCTTAGGCTACAATGAGCAGTTCTTC. It encodes CSVDGTGGLGYNEQFF.

The CDR3 sequence: CASCRNTGELFF. The CDR3 nucleotides are TGTGCCAGTTGTCGGAACACCGGGGAGCTGTTTTTT. This chain connects TRBV19 to TRBJ2-2; D call uncertain. V shed 8 bases and J shed 1 base, with 5 bases lying between them. CDR1 LNHDA and CDR2 SQIVND come from the germline V gene (reference sequence). The CDR3 has 12 amino acids.

The chain carries TRBV7-9 and TRBJ2-5; maybe TRBD2 (6 bases). The germline V gene has CDR1 SEHNR and CDR2 FQNEAQ (reference sequence). The CDR3 extends over 15 amino acids. V was shortened by 5 bases and J by 5 bases, with 18 bases between the two germline ends. As DNA, the CDR3 is TGTGCCAGCAGCCACCCCCGGCGGGGCCGCGAGACCCAGTACTTC. Translated, it gives CASSHPRRGRETQYF.

This chain uses TRBV11-2 with TRBJ1-1, with no clear D. Germline V gene lookup returns CDR1 SGHAT and CDR2 FQNNGV. With 2 bases removed from V and 3 bases from J, the gap between germline ends came to 16 bases. There are 16 residues in the CDR3. Written as DNA, the CDR3 is TGTGCCAGCAGCTTAAGGCCGGCAGGAGCGGACACTGAAGCTTTCTTT. As protein: CASSLRPAGADTEAFF.

The rearrangement joins TRBV2 to TRBJ2-1; 9 bases map to TRBD1. CDR1 is SNHLY, CDR2 FYNNEI, per germline. The CDR3 has 16 amino acids. The V and J ends lost 6 bases and 5 bases, in that order; junction bases with no gene match: 11. CDR3 bases: TGTGCCAGCAGACCCGGGACAGGGAATTTAAACAATGAGCAGTTCTTC. It yields the protein CASRPGTGNLNNEQFF.

This chain connects TRBV13 to TRBJ2-7; D gene ambiguous. The CDR3 extends over 13 amino acids. The germline V gene encodes CDR1 PRHDT and CDR2 FYEKMQ (reference sequence). V lost 5 bases and J 3 bases, leaving 11 bases between the germline ends. In DNA form, the CDR3 reads TGTGCCAGCAGCCCTAACCATTTCTACGAGCAGTACTTC. It codes for CASSPNHFYEQYF.

Here the CDR3 DNA reads TGTGCCACCCAAGGCCGGGCGGCCAATGAGCAGTTCTTC. Amino acids: CATQGRAANEQFF. The chain combines TRBV15 with TRBJ2-1; D ambiguous. Germline lookup yields CDR1 LNHNV and CDR2 YYDKDF (reference sequence). V was trimmed by 8 bases and J by 6 bases, leaving 14 bases between them. The CDR3 has 13 amino acids.

This clone was seen more than once but under ten times. The chain carries TRBV4-2 and TRBJ1-1; no definite D call. This CDR3 has 12 residues. V dropped 3 bases and J dropped 6 bases, with 8 bases sitting between them. CDR1 is LGHNA and CDR2 is YNFKEQ in the germline V gene. CDR3 nucleotides: TGTGCCAGCAGCCAGCTAAGGTCTGAAGCTTTCTTT. Amino acids: CASSQLRSEAFF.